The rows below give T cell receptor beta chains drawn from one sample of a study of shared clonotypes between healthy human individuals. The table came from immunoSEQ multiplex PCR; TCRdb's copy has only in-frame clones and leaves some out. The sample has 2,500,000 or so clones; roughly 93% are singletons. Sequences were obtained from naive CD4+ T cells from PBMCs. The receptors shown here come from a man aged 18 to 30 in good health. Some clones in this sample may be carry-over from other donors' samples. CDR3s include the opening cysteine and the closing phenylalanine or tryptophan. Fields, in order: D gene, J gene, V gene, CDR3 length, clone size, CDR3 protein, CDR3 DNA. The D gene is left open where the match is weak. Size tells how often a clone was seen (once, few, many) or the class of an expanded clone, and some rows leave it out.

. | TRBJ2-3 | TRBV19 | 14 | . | CASTGRTSTDTQYF | TGTGCCAGTACTGGACGGACGAGCACAGATACGCAGTATTTT
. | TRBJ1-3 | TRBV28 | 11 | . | CATARRNTIYF | TGTGCCACAGCACGACGAAACACCATATATTTT
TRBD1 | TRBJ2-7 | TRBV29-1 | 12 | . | CSVWDRNYEQYF | TGCAGCGTTTGGGACAGGAACTACGAGCAGTACTTC
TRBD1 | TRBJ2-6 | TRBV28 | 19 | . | CASSLPPGTGDSGANVLTF | TGTGCCAGCAGTTTACCTCCCGGGACAGGGGATTCCGGGGCCAACGTCCTGACTTTC
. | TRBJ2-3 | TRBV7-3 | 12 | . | CASSPGGEAQYF | TGTGCCAGCAGCCCCGGCGGGGAGGCGCAGTATTTT
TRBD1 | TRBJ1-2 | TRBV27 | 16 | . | CASSPEGTGVNYGYTF | TGTGCCAGCAGTCCCGAGGGGACAGGTGTTAACTATGGCTACACCTTC
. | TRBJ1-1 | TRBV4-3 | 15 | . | CASSQGAGRGTEAFF | TGCGCCAGCAGCCAAGGGGCAGGGAGGGGAACTGAAGCTTTCTTT
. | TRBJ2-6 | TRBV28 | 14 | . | CASQGIGGANVLTF | TGTGCCAGCCAGGGGATTGGTGGGGCCAACGTCCTGACTTTC
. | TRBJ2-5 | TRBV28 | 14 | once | CATERRGNVETQYF | TGTGCCACCGAACGTAGGGGAAATGTGGAGACCCAGTACTTC
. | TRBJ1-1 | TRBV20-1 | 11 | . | CSASRGTEAFF | TGCAGTGCCTCCAGGGGTACTGAAGCTTTCTTT
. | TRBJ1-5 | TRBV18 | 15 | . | CASSPEGALNQPQHF | TGTGCCAGCTCACCGGAAGGGGCCCTCAATCAGCCCCAGCATTTT
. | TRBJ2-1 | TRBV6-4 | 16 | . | CASSPLPGSPYNEQFF | TGTGCCAGCAGCCCCCTCCCAGGGAGCCCCTACAATGAGCAGTTCTTC
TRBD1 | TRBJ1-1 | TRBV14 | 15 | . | CASSQIGQEATEAFF | TGTGCCAGCAGCCAAATAGGACAGGAAGCCACTGAAGCTTTCTTT
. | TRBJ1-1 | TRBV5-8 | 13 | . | CASSLVGSGEAFF | TGTGCCAGCAGCTTGGTAGGGTCGGGAGAAGCTTTCTTT
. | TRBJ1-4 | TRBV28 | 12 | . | CASRPRYEKLFF | TGTGCCAGCAGGCCCCGTTACGAAAAACTGTTTTTT
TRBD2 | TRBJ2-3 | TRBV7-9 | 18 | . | CASSLGVSGRPSTDTQYF | TGTGCCAGCAGCTTAGGGGTTAGCGGGAGGCCGAGCACAGATACGCAGTATTTT
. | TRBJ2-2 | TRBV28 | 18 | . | CASSEGGAGASSTGELFF | TGTGCCAGCAGTGAGGGAGGTGCAGGGGCATCGAGCACCGGGGAGCTGTTTTTT
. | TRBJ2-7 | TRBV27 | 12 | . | CASRNPGPAPYF | TGTGCCAGCAGAAACCCGGGGCCGGCCCCGTACTTC
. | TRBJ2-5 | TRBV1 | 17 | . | CTSSQVGVAEVVETQYF | TGCACCAGCAGCCAAGTAGGGGTAGCGGAGGTCGTTGAGACCCAGTACTTC
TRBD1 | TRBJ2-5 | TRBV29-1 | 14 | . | CSVRVDRVQETQYF | TGCAGCGTTCGGGTCGACAGGGTCCAAGAGACCCAGTACTTC
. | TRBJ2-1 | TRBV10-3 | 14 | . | CAISESGGNNEQFF | TGTGCCATCAGTGAGTCGGGGGGAAACAATGAGCAGTTCTTC
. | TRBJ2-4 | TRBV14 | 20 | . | CASSQSAGSHSGLAKNIQYF | TGTGCCAGCAGCCAATCAGCAGGATCCCATTCCGGTCTAGCCAAAAACATTCAGTACTTC
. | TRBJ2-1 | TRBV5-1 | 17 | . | CASSSAMGGGGYNEQFF | TGCGCCAGCAGCTCAGCGATGGGGGGAGGAGGATACAATGAGCAGTTCTTC
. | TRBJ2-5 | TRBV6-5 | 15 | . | CASSYSSPWAETQYF | TGTGCCAGCAGTTACTCGAGTCCCTGGGCAGAGACCCAGTACTTC
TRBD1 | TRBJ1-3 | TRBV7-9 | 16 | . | CASSSGLTGQYGTIYF | TGTGCCAGCAGCTCGGGTTTGACGGGACAGTACGGCACCATATATTTT
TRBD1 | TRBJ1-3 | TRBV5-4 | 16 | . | CASSNRDRGRRNTIYF | TGTGCCAGCAGCAATCGGGACAGGGGGCGAAGAAACACCATATATTTT
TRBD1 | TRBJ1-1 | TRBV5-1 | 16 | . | CASSFVTGAKNTEAFF | TGCGCCAGCAGCTTCGTTACAGGGGCGAAGAACACTGAAGCTTTCTTT
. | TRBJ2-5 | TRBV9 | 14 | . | CASSVEGYQETQYF | TGTGCCAGCAGCGTAGAAGGGTACCAAGAGACCCAGTACTTC
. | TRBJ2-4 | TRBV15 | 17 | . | CATSGKDSLGAKNIQYF | TGTGCCACCAGCGGTAAGGACAGCCTCGGAGCCAAAAACATTCAGTACTTC
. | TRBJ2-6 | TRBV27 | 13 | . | CASSFPGANVLTF | TGTGCCAGCAGTTTCCCAGGGGCCAACGTCCTGACTTTC
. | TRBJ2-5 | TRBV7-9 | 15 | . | CASSPDGGRRETQYF | TGTGCCAGCAGCCCGGACGGGGGACGGAGGGAGACCCAGTACTTC
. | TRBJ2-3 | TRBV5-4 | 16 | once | CASSLKISTIPDTQYF | TGTGCCAGCAGCTTGAAGATTTCGACTATCCCAGATACGCAGTATTTT
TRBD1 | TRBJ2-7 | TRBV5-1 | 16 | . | CASSPEGQGARYEQYF | TGCGCCAGCAGCCCAGAGGGACAGGGGGCTAGATACGAGCAGTACTTC
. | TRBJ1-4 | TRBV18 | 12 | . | CASSTTNEKLFF | TGTGCCAGCTCAACAACTAATGAAAAACTGTTTTTT
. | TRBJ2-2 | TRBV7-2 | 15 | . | CASSLGRVNSGELFF | TGTGCCAGCAGCTTAGGCAGGGTAAACTCCGGGGAGCTGTTTTTT
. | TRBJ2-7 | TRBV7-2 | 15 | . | CASTLSGQTSYEQYF | TGTGCCAGCACCCTTTCTGGGCAGACTTCCTACGAGCAGTACTTC
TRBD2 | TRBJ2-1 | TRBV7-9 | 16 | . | CASSQLAGGLYNEQFF | TGTGCCAGCAGCCAACTAGCGGGAGGCCTATACAATGAGCAGTTCTTC
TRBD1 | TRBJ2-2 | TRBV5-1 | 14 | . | CASSPGTGGLELFF | TGCGCCAGCAGCCCCGGGACAGGGGGGTTGGAGCTGTTTTTT
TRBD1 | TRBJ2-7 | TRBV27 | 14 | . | CASSRTGGTYEQYF | TGTGCCAGCAGTCGGACAGGGGGCACCTACGAGCAGTACTTC
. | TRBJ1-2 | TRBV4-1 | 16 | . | CASSQDPGTPGYGYTF | TGCGCCAGCAGCCAAGATCCAGGCACTCCTGGCTATGGCTACACCTTC
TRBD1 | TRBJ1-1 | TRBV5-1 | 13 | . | CASSLQGPTEAFF | TGCGCCAGCAGCCTACAGGGGCCCACTGAAGCTTTCTTT
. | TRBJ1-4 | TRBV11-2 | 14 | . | CASSLTPTGEKLFF | TGTGCCAGCAGCTTAACCCCCACCGGGGAAAAACTGTTTTTT
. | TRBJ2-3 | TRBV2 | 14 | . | CASSVWSLTDTQYF | TGTGCCAGCAGTGTCTGGTCCCTCACAGATACGCAGTATTTT
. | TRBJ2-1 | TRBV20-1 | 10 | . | CSPLRNEQFF | TGCAGCCCCCTAAGAAATGAGCAGTTCTTC
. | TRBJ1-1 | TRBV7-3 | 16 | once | CASSLRGDSLNTEAFF | TGTGCCAGCAGCTTACGGGGTGACAGCTTGAACACTGAAGCTTTCTTT
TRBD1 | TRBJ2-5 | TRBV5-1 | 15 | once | CASSLGAGGFETQYF | TGCGCCAGCAGCTTGGGGGCAGGGGGCTTCGAGACCCAGTACTTC
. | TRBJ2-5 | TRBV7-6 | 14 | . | CASSLAAGRETQYF | TGTGCCAGCAGCTTAGCAGCGGGCCGGGAGACCCAGTACTTC
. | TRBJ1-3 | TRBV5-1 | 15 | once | CASRDTASWGNTIYF | TGCGCCAGCAGAGATACGGCGTCTTGGGGAAACACCATATATTTT
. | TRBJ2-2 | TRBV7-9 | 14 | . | CASSTRAVTGELFF | TGTGCCAGCAGCACCCGGGCCGTCACCGGGGAGCTGTTTTTT
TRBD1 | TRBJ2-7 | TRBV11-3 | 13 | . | CASSFRGHYEQYF | TGTGCCAGCAGCTTCAGGGGGCACTACGAGCAGTACTTC
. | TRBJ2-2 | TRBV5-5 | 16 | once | CASSSYSAQNTGELFF | TGTGCCAGCAGCTCCTACTCAGCCCAGAACACCGGGGAGCTGTTTTTT
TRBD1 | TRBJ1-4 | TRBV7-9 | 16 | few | CASSYQNPGGGEKLFF | TGTGCCAGCTCTTATCAGAACCCAGGGGGAGGTGAAAAACTGTTTTTT